This T cell receptor (beta chain) was found in a study of T-cell reconstitution after alpha-beta-depleted transplantation in children. TCRbeta library construction was performed incorporating unique molecular identifiers. In TCRdb, the PCR reads were re-called with MiXCR into one record per CDR3 protein. Altogether 490,000 or so distinct CDR3 sequences are present, around 13% being singletons, with the ten largest covering approximately 5.4%. This TCR was recovered from a human donor who donated a stem cell graft to a child with combined immunodeficiency. The sample consisted of PBMCs from the stem cell graft donor, taken from the stem cell graft.

The CDR3 coding sequence is TGCGCCAGCAGCACTCGGACAGGGAAAGTGGCCGGGGAGCTGTTTTTT. It translates to CASSTRTGKVAGELFF. The rearrangement joins TRBV4-3 to TRBJ2-2, with 8 bases identical to TRBD1. The length of the CDR3 is 16 residues. Germline V gene data show CDR1 as LGHNA and CDR2 as YSLEER. With V trimmed by 5 bases and J by 6 bases, 11 bases remained unmatched.